This T cell receptor (beta chain) derives from a study of immune evolution from preneoplasia to lung adenocarcinoma. Repertoires were generated with immunoSEQ multiplex PCR, while TCRdb's copy carries only in-frame clones and drops some. The sample lists more than 15,000 clones, 65% to 90% seen once, with approximately 2.4% in the top ten. This CDR3 is 13 amino acids long. V dropped 4 bases and J dropped 9; count of bases not matched to a gene: 2. Germline CDR1 reads SGHTA; CDR2 reads FQGTGA. The clonotype comes from a person aged 65-85 years with invasive lung adenocarcinoma. Material for sequencing was FFPE invasive lung adenocarcinoma tissue. V is TRBV7-3 and J is TRBJ2-1, with 11 nucleotides matching TRBD1. In nucleotides, the CDR3 is TGTGCCAGCAGCTGGACAGGGGGCGGTGAGCAGTTCTTC. Translating gives CASSWTGGGEQFF.